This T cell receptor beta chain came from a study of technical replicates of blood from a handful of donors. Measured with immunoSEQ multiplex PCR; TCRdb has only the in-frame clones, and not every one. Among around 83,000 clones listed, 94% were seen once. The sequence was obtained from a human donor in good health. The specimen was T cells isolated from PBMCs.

The CDR3 here is CAWSDVGVQPQHF. The CDR3, as DNA: TGTGCCTGGAGTGATGTAGGGGTCCAGCCCCAGCATTTT. This chain connects TRBV30 to TRBJ1-5, with D maybe TRBD1 (5 bases). The CDR3 consists of 13 residues. The germline V gene has CDR1 GTSNPN and CDR2 SVGIG (reference sequence). V lost 1 base to trimming and J lost 7 bases, with 11 bases between them.